This T cell receptor (beta chain) was captured by sequencing in a study of blood T cells in healthy people across ages. General study results and limits: Diversity estimated from one million T cells was considered an underestimate.

Per germline, CDR1 LGHNA and CDR2 YSLEER. The V end was cut by 4 bases, the J end by 4 bases, with 17 bases between. The CDR3 is 15 amino acids. Sample-barcoded 5' priming and a J-beta primer mix drove a second PCR of roughly 7 to 11 cycles. Tags on each cDNA molecule came from a template-switch adaptor with 12 random nucleotides. TCRdb re-called the 5' RACE reads through MiXCR, storing one row per CDR3 protein. The sample has 800,000 to 950,000 distinct CDR3 sequences; almost 30% are singletons. At least ten counts were recorded for this clonotype. Antigen unknown. This same sample was also part of a study on T cells of mothers and their children. Turning to that study: Mothers yielded over 8.5 million CDR3 reads, children 2.5 million to 3 million each.

This TCR derives from a woman between 40 and 50 years old in good health. Sequencing input: blood. This sequence joins TRBV4-3 and TRBJ2-7; weak D call: TRBD1 (7 bases). In nucleotides, the CDR3 is TGCGCCAGCAGCCCCGAATCGACAGGGACTTACGAGCAGTACTTC. Its protein is CASSPESTGTYEQYF.